This TCR beta chain was obtained from a study of blood T cell repertoires in COVID-19. Study overall: Sources were T cells, B-cell-depleted T cells, or PBMCs; the material itself was cDNA or gDNA.

In the authors' workflow: Reference gene primers were amplified, and this amplification served to estimate nucleated cell counts. Profiling relied on immunoSEQ multiplex PCR, and the TCRdb table lists in-frame clones only, not all of them. V and J calls and clone size come straight from that table; D and trimming were deduced from the DNA. This table has about 290,000 clones, around nine tenths appearing once. The germline V gene has CDR1 SGHKS and CDR2 YYEKEE (reference sequence). The V end was cut by 1 base, the J end by 4 bases, with 8 bases between. The CDR3 covers 13 residues. The TCR comes from a woman in her thirties with COVID-19, enrolled during active disease. The specimen was peripheral blood. The rearrangement uses TRBV5-5 and TRBJ1-1; the D gene is possibly TRBD1 (5 bases). CDR3 DNA: TGTGCCAGCAGCTTGTGGGGGGTCACTGAAGCTTTCTTT. Encoded protein: CASSLWGVTEAFF.